This TCR beta chain was obtained from a study of shared clonotypes between healthy human individuals (dated by TCRdb to the early 2020s). A note on the overall study: The cohort included a few men and a couple of women between 18 and 49 years of age. To increase sequencing depth and limit assay-specific biases, TCR repertoire library preparation and sequencing were carried out by different laboratories using diverse techniques. To estimate repertoire size and how much clonotype sharing occurs between individuals, the study deeply sequenced the blood TCR repertoires of five or six healthy adults. Between about 0.8 and 9 billion PBMCs per donor were obtained by leukapheresis. For each donor, CD4 naive and CD4 memory were each run on three plates, CD8 naive on two plates, and CD8 memory on one plate.

Healthy HIV-negative adults with no recently reported acute infections or vaccinations were included as donors. Every donor was a Caucasian adult residing in Nashville, Tennessee, USA. CD4+ T cells were enriched by magnetic negative selection, after which naive cells were positively selected on CD45RA and the negative fraction was taken as the memory subset. Blood was obtained by leukapheresis, after which PBMCs were separated by Ficoll-Histopaque density gradient centrifugation and cryopreserved in liquid nitrogen vapor phase. Analytical flow cytometry was used to check the purity and quantity of each magnetically sorted T cell population. From each sorted fraction, genomic DNA was isolated and quantified by UV absorbance on a Nanodrop 2000c. Using the deep immunoSEQ assay, TCR CDR3 regions were amplified from genomic DNA by multiplex PCR. Extracted genomic DNA from each cell subset was distributed evenly across all wells of several immunoSEQ 96-well plates, and each plate was treated as a replicate. Each replicate PCR for sorted subsets received approximately 220 ng genomic DNA, equal to 30,000 or so T cell genomes. Purified libraries were measured with a Qubit 3.0 fluorometer, size-checked on a Bioanalyzer 2100, and measured again with the KAPA Library Quantification kit. Every immunoSEQ 96-well plate was sequenced on a dedicated single-read 150-cycle Illumina NextSeq 550 flow cell. The study's own analysis went as follows. Because only junctional sequences without quality scores were contained in the immunoSEQ output, filtering matching that applied to full-length reads could not be performed. To assign V/J genes and CDR3, sequences were annotated against IMGT germline references using PyIR, a Python wrapper for IgBLAST v1.9. Any read was removed if the V/J assignment was weak (E-value above 1e-6), the CDR3 was missing, or the read contained stop codons, out-of-frame junctions, or ambiguous translated residues. V3J clonotypes were defined as sequences sharing the same inferred V gene, J gene, and CDR3 amino acid sequence. To compute the percentage overlap between repertoires, the number of shared unique clonotypes was divided by the size of the smaller repertoire. Three approaches were used to assess repertoire richness: RTK rarefaction, the Chao1 estimator, and Recon v2.1 estimates of unobserved clonotypes. Generation probabilities for all TCRbeta clonotypes obtained by the gDNA method from several donors were computed using OLGA. This immuneACCESS table, as held by TCRdb, lists in-frame sequences with V and J called but not all clones. Of the missing ones, under half trace to an unresolved V gene in checked studies; the others have no known cause. That table supplies the V and J calls and clone size; D and trimming were determined from the DNA. The sample has hundreds of thousands of clones on record, around 78% of them singletons. The ten largest account for under 2% of the sample.

The germline V end is reduced by 5 bases and the J end by 2 bases; junction bases left unmatched: 3. From the cysteine up to the phenylalanine, the CDR3 has a length of 15 residues. Here the CDR3 DNA is all that survives: 45 bases in frame from base 1. The germline V gene (reference sequence) gives CDR1 as LNHDA and CDR2 as SQIVND. Findings and caveats that apply to the study as a whole: Sampling was limited to blood, and TCR repertoires in tissue likely differ from TCR repertoires in blood. Higher generation probabilities were observed for clonotypes shared by all four sorted-subset donors than for non-shared clonotypes. Sharing across several donors was observed for roughly 5% of naive CD4, about 3.2% of naive CD8, about 2.3% of memory CD4, and approximately 0.41% of memory CD8 clonotypes. The genetic and exposure-history diversity represented was limited by the small number of donors. Rarefaction of sorted-subset datasets indicated incomplete sequencing despite the large sequencing depth. Based on pairwise subsampling, the degree of clonotype sharing among donors was expected to be affected by sequencing depth. Estimated clonotype richness was generally larger for naive than for memory subsets.

On this clone: Its specific antigen is unknown. The input lacks base qualities; no much larger clone sits a single base away.

The specimen was memory CD4+ T cells sorted from blood. Sample cell subset or site, as interpreted from the label and publication: CD45RA-negative fraction. The clonotype comes from a woman aged 25 to 45 in good health. In this chain, TRBV19 is recombined with TRBJ1-5; TRBD1 fits 10 bases in the junction. DNA sequence: TGTGCCAGTAGTTTCGGGACAGGGGGCAATCAGCCCCAGCATTTT. Translated, it gives CASSFGTGGNQPQHF.